This record covers a single TCR beta chain. This clonotype was seen only a few times. What this receptor recognizes is not known. The record has no base qualities; no much larger clone is one base away. The data were obtained in a study of CD8 T cells in ankylosing spondylitis (dated by TCRdb to 2015 to 2018). About the investigation overall: The study profiled T cell receptor beta repertoires in healthy donors and ankylosing spondylitis patients to find disease-linked TCR variants. The whole study cohort included roughly 110 healthy donors and 25 or so ankylosing spondylitis patients. Peripheral blood was sampled, and synovial fluid was additionally collected from ankylosing spondylitis patients. Beyond this particular receptor, the publication reports: Some of the motif variants had been reported before in the synovial fluid and blood of reactive arthritis patients, a finding that suggests common disease-initiation mechanisms. A TCR beta motif of 8 or 9 highly homologous amino acid variants appeared characteristic of blood from ankylosing spondylitis patients. The disease-linked clones had a CD8+ phenotype and were found at relatively low frequencies in peripheral blood. The disease-linked clones were reported as significantly enriched in matched synovial fluid samples from ankylosing spondylitis patients.

Data came from an Illumina HiSeq 2500. Quantitative 5'-RACE with molecular barcodes was the method used to prepare the TCR beta libraries. The original methods were these. Disease-linked TCR variants were identified with a new computational method built on a probabilistic model of VDJ rearrangement. TCRdb reanalyzed the raw reads on its own, using fastp at Q25 for trimming and MiXCR for clone calling, and kept in-frame beta chains. Rows with one shared CDR3 protein collapse into an entry with the most common genes and DNA. What appears here as the V and J calls and clone size reflects TCRdb's work, not the paper's. Across this sample there are 200,000 to 250,000 distinct CDR3 sequences, with about 18% seen only once. The ten largest clones represent more than 40% of the sample. Specimen: blood, either unsorted or a sorted T cell fraction (not recorded which). The sequence was obtained from a male donor with ankylosing spondylitis.

The CDR3 in this case is CASSVAPGGGNTGELFF. The DNA sequence is TGTGCCAGCAGCGTAGCTCCAGGCGGGGGGAACACCGGGGAGCTGTTTTTT. Recombination joined TRBV9 with TRBJ2-2; the central 7 bases match TRBD2. Based on the germline V gene, the CDR1 and CDR2 sequences are SGDLS and YYNGEE. The CDR3 runs 17 residues from the cysteine to the phenylalanine. CDR3 DNA only is kept here, 51 bases in frame from base 1. Relative to germline, V is missing 0 bases and J is missing 1 base, with 6 bases of the junction outside any gene match.